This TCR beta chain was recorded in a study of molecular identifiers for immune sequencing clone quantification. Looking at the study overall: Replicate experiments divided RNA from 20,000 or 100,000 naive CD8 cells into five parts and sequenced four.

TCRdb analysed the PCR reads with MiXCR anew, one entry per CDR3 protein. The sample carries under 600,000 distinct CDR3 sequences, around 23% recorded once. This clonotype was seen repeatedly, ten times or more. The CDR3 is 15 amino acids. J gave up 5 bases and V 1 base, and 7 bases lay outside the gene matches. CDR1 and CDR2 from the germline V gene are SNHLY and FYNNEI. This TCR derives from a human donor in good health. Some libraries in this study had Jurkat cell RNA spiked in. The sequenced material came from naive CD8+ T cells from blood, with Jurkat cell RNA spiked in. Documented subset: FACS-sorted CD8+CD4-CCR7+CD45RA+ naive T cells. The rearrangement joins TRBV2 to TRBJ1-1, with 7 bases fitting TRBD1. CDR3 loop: CASSEEASGGTEAFF. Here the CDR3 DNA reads TGTGCCAGCAGTGAAGAGGCTTCAGGGGGAACTGAAGCTTTCTTT. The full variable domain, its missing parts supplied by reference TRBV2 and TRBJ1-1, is EPEVTQTPSHQVTQMGQEVILRCVPISNHLYFYWYRQILGQKVEFLVSFYNNEISEKSEIFDDQFSVERPDGSNFTLKIRSTKLEDSAMYFCASSEEASGGTEAFFGQGTRLTVV.